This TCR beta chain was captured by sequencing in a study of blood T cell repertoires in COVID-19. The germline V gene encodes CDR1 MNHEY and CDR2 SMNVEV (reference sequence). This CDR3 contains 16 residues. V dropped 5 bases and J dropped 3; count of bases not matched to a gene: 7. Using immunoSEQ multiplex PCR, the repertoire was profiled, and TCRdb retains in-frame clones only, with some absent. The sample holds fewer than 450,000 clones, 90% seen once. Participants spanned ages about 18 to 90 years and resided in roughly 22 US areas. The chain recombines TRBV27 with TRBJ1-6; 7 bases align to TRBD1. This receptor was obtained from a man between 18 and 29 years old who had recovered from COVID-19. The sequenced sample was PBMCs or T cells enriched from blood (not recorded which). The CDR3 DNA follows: TGTGCCAGCAGTGGACAACAGGGGTTCTATAATTCACCCCTCCACTTT. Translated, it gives CASSGQQGFYNSPLHF.